This T cell receptor (beta chain) was retrieved from a study of response to subunit inactivated influenza vaccine. Findings and limits, study-wide: That few new T cells are recruited by each seasonal influenza vaccination was the authors' suggestion.

A remark on this clonotype: Its antigen is undetermined.

TCRdb re-derived calls from the RT-PCR reads in MiXCR, one entry per CDR3 protein. The table lists 540,000 or so distinct CDR3 sequences, around 13% of them singletons. After removal of 0 bases from V and 8 bases from J, the junction contained 11 bases not matched to a gene. Germline V gene sequence: CDR1 SGHRS, CDR2 YFSETQ. CDR3 length: 17 amino acids. The chain carries TRBV5-1 and TRBJ2-1; 10 bases match TRBD1. Material: PBMCs from blood, obtained roughly 46 days after vaccination. The receptor was isolated from a man between 45 and 60 years old who received an inactivated influenza vaccine. In nucleotides, the CDR3 is TGCGCCAGCAGCTTGGGCTCCGGTGGACAGGGGGGGGATGAGCAGTTCTTC. This gives the protein CASSLGSGGQGGDEQFF.